The present T cell receptor beta chain was sequenced within a study of neoadjuvant anti-PD-1 for oral cavity cancer. Study-level results: Post-nivolumab, blood T cell clonality was significantly elevated in non-responders.

From germline, CDR1 is SGHTA and CDR2 FQGNSA. The V segment lost 6 bases and the J segment 6 bases; nucleotides outside the gene matches: 9. This CDR3 has 16 amino acids. In regard to this clone: Its antigen is unknown.

Sequencing was performed with immunoSEQ multiplex PCR; in TCRdb, only in-frame clones are kept and a portion is missing. The repertoire holds over 10,000 clones, with roughly 60% as singletons. This receptor was identified in a person between 40 and 79 years old with oral cavity squamous cell carcinoma. The input for sequencing was PBMCs, taken before nivolumab (anti-PD-1) treatment. This chain joins TRBV7-2 and TRBJ2-4, with 12 bases matching TRBD2. The CDR3 sequence is CASSPLAGGPRNIQYF. DNA for the CDR3: TGTGCCAGCAGTCCCCTAGCGGGGGGGCCAAGAAACATTCAGTACTTC.